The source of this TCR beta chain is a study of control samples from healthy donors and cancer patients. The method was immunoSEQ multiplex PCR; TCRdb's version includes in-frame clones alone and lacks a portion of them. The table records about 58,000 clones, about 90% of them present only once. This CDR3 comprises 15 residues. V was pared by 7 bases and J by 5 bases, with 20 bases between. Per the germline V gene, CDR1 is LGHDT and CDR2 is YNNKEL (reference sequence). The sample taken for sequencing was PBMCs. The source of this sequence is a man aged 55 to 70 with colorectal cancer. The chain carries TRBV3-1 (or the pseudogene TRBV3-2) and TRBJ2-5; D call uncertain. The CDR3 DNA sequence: TGTGCCAGCACCCGAGGAGAAGTCAACCGGGAGACCCAGTACTTC. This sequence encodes CASTRGEVNRETQYF.